The source of this TCR beta chain is a study of blood T cell repertoires in COVID-19. Germline V gene lookup returns CDR1 SGHRS and CDR2 YFSETQ. Deletions cut 4 bases from V and 6 bases from J, with 12 bases between. The length of the CDR3 is 13 residues. Sequencing used immunoSEQ multiplex PCR; TCRdb keeps in-frame clones, though not all of them. The top ten clones hold 2.7% of a sample with 190,000 or so clones, around 90% of them seen once. The receptor's source is a man aged 40-49 years with active or convalescent COVID-19. V and J are TRBV5-1 and TRBJ2-3; maybe TRBD2 (6 bases). Input material: peripheral blood. The CDR3 nucleotides are TGCGCCAGCAGCGAAGGACTATCCGATACGCAGTATTTT. This translates into CASSEGLSDTQYF. Complete variable domain (other parts from reference TRBV5-1 and TRBJ2-3): KAGVTQTPRYLIKTRGQQVTLSCSPISGHRSVSWYQQTPGQGLQFLFEYFSETQRNKGNFPGRFSGRQFSNSRSEMNVSTLELGDSALYLCASSEGLSDTQYFGPGTRLTVL.